One and the same sample provided the 30 T cell receptor beta chains below, sequenced in a study of shared clonotypes between healthy human individuals. The data were produced by immunoSEQ multiplex PCR, yet TCRdb's version contains in-frame clones alone and is incomplete. The sample lists millions of clones; roughly 95% were seen once. The sequenced sample consisted of naive CD4+ T cells sorted from blood. Subset in this sample: CD45RA+ positively selected. The source of these receptors is a young man in good health.

The genes are TRBV13 and TRBJ2-4, with D unresolved. V lost 1 base and J lost 2, with 0 bases in between. CDR1 is PRHDT and CDR2 is FYEKMQ in the germline V gene (reference sequence). The CDR3 totals 12 residues. DNA of the CDR3: TGTGCCAGCAGCTTAGCCAAAAACATTCAGTACTTC. Residues: CASSLAKNIQYF.

The genes are TRBV15 and TRBJ1-5, with no clear D. Germline V gives CDR1 LNHNV, CDR2 YYDKDF (reference sequence). This CDR3 is built from 15 residues. Between the trimmed V and J ends, which lost 0 bases and 7 bases, there was a span of 13 bases. The CDR3 DNA is TGTGCCACCAGCAGAGAGGAGGGTGGACTCCAGCCCCAGCATTTT. It is translated as CATSREEGGLQPQHF.

This chain links TRBV6-6 with TRBJ1-6; D call uncertain. V lost 5 bases and J 8 bases, leaving 16 bases between the germline ends. The germline CDR1 and CDR2 sequences are MNHNY and SVGAGI (reference sequence). The CDR3 has 15 amino acids. The CDR3, as DNA: TGTGCCAGCAGTCCCGCCGGGCCCCTTTATTCACCCCTCCACTTT. This sequence encodes CASSPAGPLYSPLHF.

The gene calls are TRBV10-3 and TRBJ2-5, with TRBD2 matching 9 bases. The ends lost 0 bases at V and 3 bases at J; junction bases unmatched: 2. The CDR3 runs to 15 residues. CDR1 ENHRY and CDR2 SYGVKD come from the germline V gene. The DNA of the CDR3 is TGTGCCATCAGTGAGTCGGCGGGGGGGAAAGAGACCCAGTACTTC. The encoded protein is CAISESAGGKETQYF.

This clone appeared a single time. The V and J genes are TRBV2 and TRBJ2-7, with TRBD1 matching over 7 bases. V was pared by 6 bases and J by 6 bases, with 11 bases of the junction left unmatched. Germline CDR1 and CDR2: SNHLY and FYNNEI. The CDR3 sequence is 14 residues long. Written as DNA, the CDR3 is TGTGCCAGCAGAAGGGACAGTAACCGCCCCGAGCAGTACTTC. It translates to CASRRDSNRPEQYF.

The gene calls are TRBV27 and TRBJ2-1, with D tentatively TRBD2 (6 bases). This CDR3 has 16 amino acids. CDR1 and CDR2 from the germline V gene are MNHEY and SMNVEV (reference sequence). The V end was cut by 6 bases, the J end by 4 bases, with 19 bases between. Written as DNA, the CDR3 is TGTGCCAGCAGCCTGACGCTAGGACTATTTTACAATGAGCAGTTCTTC. Protein: CASSLTLGLFYNEQFF.

This clone was detected a few times. V gene TRBV7-2 combines with J gene TRBJ2-7; unclear D gene. CDR3 length: 13 residues. Trimming pared 5 bases from V and 6 bases from J, leaving 14 bases between. Germline lookup yields CDR1 SGHTA and CDR2 FQGNSA. The CDR3 sequence is CASSPGGAGEQYF. The CDR3 DNA reads as TGTGCCAGCAGCCCAGGTGGTGCCGGCGAGCAGTACTTC.

The CDR3 protein is CASAGGTGPYNEQFF. The CDR3 DNA reads TGTGCCAGTGCAGGGGGCACAGGGCCGTACAATGAGCAGTTCTTC. The J gene is TRBJ2-1, the V gene TRBV19, with 8 bases fitting TRBD1. The junction had 10 bases not matched to a gene; V was cut back by 8 bases and J by 4 bases. The length of the CDR3 is 15 residues. Looked up from germline, CDR1 is LNHDA and CDR2 is SQIVND (reference sequence).

The chain uses TRBV5-4 and TRBJ2-3; no clear D gene. Germline values: CDR1 SGHNT, CDR2 YYREEE (reference sequence). This CDR3 is 13 amino acids long. V gave up 2 bases and J gave up 6 bases, with 10 bases separating them. Written as DNA, the CDR3 is TGTGCCAGCAGCTTCCCCCTTCCGGATACGCAGTATTTT. Its protein product is CASSFPLPDTQYF.

The chain joins TRBV9 to TRBJ1-3; D is perhaps TRBD1 (5 bases). The CDR3 runs to 14 residues. Germline assignment: CDR1 SGDLS and CDR2 YYNGEE. Trimming shortened V by 3 bases and J by 0 bases, and 7 bases separated the two germline ends. CDR3 in amino acids: CASSDRSSGNTIYF. The DNA for the CDR3 is TGTGCCAGCAGCGACAGGAGCTCTGGAAACACCATATATTTT.

This clone was seen just once. The rearrangement uses TRBV28 and TRBJ2-5; 7 nucleotides align to TRBD2. Looked up from germline, CDR1 is MDHEN and CDR2 is SYDVKM. The CDR3 extends over 14 amino acids. Trimming removed 2 bases from V and 9 bases from J; junction bases left unmatched: 9. The CDR3 DNA reads TGTGCCAGCAGTTTAACGGGGGGTTATGGGGCCCAGTACTTC. Its translation: CASSLTGGYGAQYF.

This clone was seen once. The chain is built from TRBV19 and TRBJ2-7, with unresolved D. The germline V and J ends were trimmed by 0 bases and 6 bases, with 12 bases remaining between them. The CDR3 is made up of 14 amino acids. Per the germline V gene, CDR1 is LNHDA and CDR2 is SQIVND (reference sequence). The CDR3 reads CASSIDLPSGEQYF. DNA for the CDR3: TGTGCCAGTAGTATAGATCTCCCGTCGGGCGAGCAGTACTTC. The full variable domain, completed using reference TRBV19 and TRBJ2-7, is DGGITQSPKYLFRKEGQNVTLSCEQNLNHDAMYWYRQDPGQGLRLIYYSQIVNDFQKGDIAEGYSVSREKKESFPLTVTSAQKNPTAFYLCASSIDLPSGEQYFGPGTRLTVT.

This sequence joins TRBV5-4 and TRBJ2-2; D is unresolved. This CDR3 is 16 amino acids long. Deletions cut 1 base from V and 1 base from J, with 11 bases between. Germline-derived CDR1 and CDR2 are SGHNT and YYREEE (reference sequence). CDR3 sequence: CASSLRQFQNTGELFF. The CDR3 bases are TGTGCCAGCAGCTTGCGCCAGTTTCAGAACACCGGGGAGCTGTTTTTT.

V and J are TRBV7-2 and TRBJ1-5; D is unclear. Germline values: CDR1 SGHTA, CDR2 FQGNSA. Trimming shortened V by 5 bases and J by 5 bases, and 16 bases separated the two germline ends. This CDR3 spans 15 amino acids. The CDR3: CASSQESGGYQPQHF. The DNA of the CDR3 is TGTGCCAGCAGCCAAGAATCAGGAGGGTATCAGCCCCAGCATTTT.

Remarks on this clone: The sample has other DNA sequences that encode this CDR3 too. This chain joins TRBV30 and TRBJ1-5, with a weak D call TRBD1 (5 bases). The length of the CDR3 is 13 residues. The germline V gene has CDR1 GTSNPN and CDR2 SVGIG (reference sequence). V was clipped by 2 bases and J by 5 bases, with 10 bases between them. The CDR3 here is CAWSPGRDQPQHF. Written as DNA, the CDR3 is TGTGCCTGGAGTCCAGGGCGCGATCAGCCCCAGCATTTT.

The rearrangement links TRBV7-9 to TRBJ2-7; D might be TRBD1 (6 bases). V lost 1 base to trimming and J lost 4 bases, with 17 bases between them. CDR3 size: 16 residues. Germline CDR1 is SEHNR and CDR2 is FQNEAQ (reference sequence). The CDR3 DNA sequence: TGTGCCAGCAGCTTAGACAGGGTGGGATCGCTATACGAGCAGTACTTC. Translated, it gives CASSLDRVGSLYEQYF.

A single count supports this clone. The rearrangement uses TRBV7-3 and TRBJ1-1; possibly TRBD1 for D (6 bases). Trimming cost V 3 bases and J 0 bases, with 14 bases left between them. The length of the CDR3 is 16 residues. Germline V gives CDR1 SGHTA, CDR2 FQGTGA. CDR3 in DNA: TGTGCCAGCAGCTTTCGGAAGACAGGATTGAACACTGAAGCTTTCTTT. Translated, it gives CASSFRKTGLNTEAFF.

The rearrangement joins TRBV7-9 to TRBJ2-3; D not resolved. The CDR3 runs to 15 residues. The germline V and J ends were trimmed by 5 bases and 6 bases, with 18 bases remaining between them. CDR1 is SEHNR, CDR2 FQNEAQ, per germline (reference sequence). The CDR3 DNA reads as TGTGCCAGCAGCCAGGCGGAAGGACGGTTCGATACGCAGTATTTT. Translation: CASSQAEGRFDTQYF.

J is TRBJ2-1 and V is TRBV2, with 10 nucleotides matching TRBD2. The junction had 7 bases not matched to a gene; V was cut back by 4 bases and J by 7 bases. Germline CDR1 and CDR2: SNHLY and FYNNEI. The CDR3 has 15 residues. The CDR3 DNA follows: TGTGCCAGCAGTGCATCCGGGACTAGCGCGAATGAGCAGTTCTTC. Translating it yields CASSASGTSANEQFF.

The gene calls are TRBV9 and TRBJ1-6, with 7 bases aligning to TRBD1. Trimming took 0 bases from V and 10 from J; bases not matched to a gene: 7. The CDR3 extends over 15 amino acids. CDR1 SGDLS and CDR2 YYNGEE come from the germline V gene. The CDR3 region has the DNA TGTGCCAGCAGCGTAGGGACAGGACTAGGGTCACCCCTCCACTTT. Translation: CASSVGTGLGSPLHF. Supplemented by reference TRBV9 and TRBJ1-6, the full variable domain reads DSGVTQTPKHLITATGQRVTLRCSPRSGDLSVYWYQQSLDQGLQFLIQYYNGEERAKGNILERFSAQQFPDLHSELNLSSLELGDSALYFCASSVGTGLGSPLHFGNGTRLTVT.

This clone was detected only once. The sample contains more than one DNA sequence encoding this CDR3. The chain combines TRBV19 with TRBJ2-1; 7 nucleotides line up with TRBD1. V gave up 4 bases and J gave up 7 bases; unmatched junction bases: 1. The CDR3 length is 12 residues. From germline, CDR1 is LNHDA and CDR2 SQIVND (reference sequence). The CDR3 DNA reads TGTGCCAGTAGTACACAGGGGAATGAGCAGTTCTTC. Translation gives CASSTQGNEQFF.

The J gene is TRBJ1-4, the V gene TRBV6-6, with D perhaps matching TRBD1 (5 bases). This CDR3 comprises 15 residues. The germline gives CDR1 MNHNY, CDR2 SVGAGI (reference sequence). V dropped 8 bases and J dropped 4 bases, with 17 bases sitting between them. The CDR3 loop is CASSMGDRDNEKLFF. CDR3 DNA sequence: TGTGCCAGCTCTATGGGGGACCGTGATAATGAAAAACTGTTTTTT.

This chain connects TRBV12-5 to TRBJ2-7, with D uncertain. Trimming left V 0 bases short and J 7 bases short, with 13 bases between. The CDR3 has 14 amino acids. Germline V gene data show CDR1 as LGHNT and CDR2 as FRNRAP. CDR3 nucleotides: TGTGCTAGTGGTTTGGTACCGGGTTCGATGGAGCAGTACTTC. This sequence encodes CASGLVPGSMEQYF.

This rearrangement joins TRBV9 to TRBJ2-1, with TRBD2 matching 13 bases. V gave up 3 bases and J gave up 3 bases; unmatched junction bases: 6. The germline CDR1 and CDR2 sequences are SGDLS and YYNGEE. The CDR3 runs to 17 residues. The CDR3 DNA is TGTGCCAGCAGCGCCCGACTAGCGGGAGGCCACTACAATGAGCAGTTCTTC. Protein: CASSARLAGGHYNEQFF. Supplemented by reference TRBV9 and TRBJ2-1, the full variable domain reads DSGVTQTPKHLITATGQRVTLRCSPRSGDLSVYWYQQSLDQGLQFLIQYYNGEERAKGNILERFSAQQFPDLHSELNLSSLELGDSALYFCASSARLAGGHYNEQFFGPGTRLTVL.

The rearrangement uses TRBV28 and TRBJ1-1, with 8 bases matching TRBD1. Germline values: CDR1 MDHEN, CDR2 SYDVKM. The CDR3 is 15 amino acids. V gave up 3 bases and J gave up 5 bases; unmatched junction bases: 8. DNA of the CDR3: TGTGCCAGCAGTTTCCCACAGGGGGTGAGAACTGAAGCTTTCTTT. It codes for CASSFPQGVRTEAFF. The full variable domain, its missing parts supplied by reference TRBV28 and TRBJ1-1, is DVKVTQSSRYLVKRTGEKVFLECVQDMDHENMFWYRQDPGLGLRLIYFSYDVKMKEKGDIPEGYSVSREKKERFSLILESASTNQTSMYLCASSFPQGVRTEAFFGQGTRLTVV.

This clone has only one observation. The same CDR3 is also encoded by other DNA sequences in this sample. The genes are TRBV5-1 and TRBJ1-2, with D uncertain. Germline-derived CDR1 and CDR2 are SGHRS and YFSETQ. The CDR3 runs 13 residues. The ends were cut back, 0 bases at V and 4 bases at J, with 7 bases in the middle. The CDR3 DNA is TGCGCCAGCAGCTTGGATGGGTCCTATGGCTACACCTTC. Amino acids: CASSLDGSYGYTF.

The chain links TRBV6-5 to TRBJ2-1; 12 bases map to TRBD2. Trimming removed 6 bases from V and 9 bases from J; junction bases left unmatched: 6. The CDR3 extends over 14 amino acids. Germline CDR1 is MNHEY and CDR2 is SVGAGI. The CDR3 spells CASSQTSGRSEQFF. The CDR3 region has the DNA TGTGCCAGCAGCCAGACTAGCGGGAGAAGTGAGCAGTTCTTC.

The count of this clone is one. V and J are TRBV18 and TRBJ2-7; TRBD2 agrees at 12 bases. V dropped 2 bases and J dropped 5; count of bases not matched to a gene: 7. The germline V gene encodes CDR1 KGHSH and CDR2 LQKENI. The CDR3 runs 16 residues. Here the CDR3 DNA reads TGTGCCAGCTCACCATGGACTAGCGGGACCACGCACGAGCAGTACTTC. Its protein is CASSPWTSGTTHEQYF.

The gene calls are TRBV7-3 and TRBJ2-2, with 9 bases aligning to TRBD2. CDR1 SGHTA and CDR2 FQGTGA come from the germline V gene. J was trimmed by 5 bases and V by 1 base; bases with no gene match: 5. The CDR3 spans 16 residues. The CDR3 loop is CASSLSPSGVTGELFF. The DNA for the CDR3 is TGTGCCAGCAGCTTAAGCCCTAGCGGGGTAACCGGGGAGCTGTTTTTT.

On this clone: The identical CDR3 is also encoded by other nucleotide sequences in the sample. The rearrangement links TRBV6-1 to TRBJ2-7; D not certain. The CDR3 totals 12 residues. Trimming removed 1 base from V and 4 bases from J, with 5 bases in between. CDR1 MNHNS and CDR2 SASEGT come from the germline V gene. This chain's CDR3 is CASSEGGYEQYF. DNA of the CDR3: TGTGCCAGCAGTGAAGGGGGATACGAGCAGTACTTC.